This TCR beta chain stems from a study of human CD8 memory T cell subsets. This clonotype is identified as medium-sized from frequency. The CDR3 covers 12 residues. Germline CDR1 and CDR2: SGHDN and FVKESK. Generation of TCR beta libraries used UMI-labeled 5' RACE. TCRdb reprocessed the 5' RACE reads and stores each CDR3 protein as one record, lacking DNA. This repertoire comprises about 10,000 distinct CDR3 sequences; its ten largest clones make up 20% to 25%. Sequences were obtained from CD8+ T cells from PBMCs. The receptor was derived from a human donor in good health. This sequence joins TRBV14 and TRBJ1-4. The CDR3 sequence is CASSQGLRKLFF.